This T cell receptor (beta chain) was captured in a study of T-cell memory formation after mild COVID-19. About the research overall: The two donors had largely donor-specific TCR clusters. Study-wide results and caveats: Among clones contracting day 15 to 85, CD4/CD8 was balanced, whereas later expanders leaned CD4+.

In its sample, this clonotype was seen a few times. Its antigen is currently unknown. TCRdb analysed the 5' RACE reads with MiXCR anew, one entry per CDR3 protein. The sample lists hundreds of thousands of distinct CDR3 sequences; more than 20% were seen once. Germline CDR1 is SGHVS and CDR2 is FNYEAQ. J was trimmed by 4 bases and V by 5 bases; bases with no gene match: 4. The CDR3 extends over 13 amino acids. This TCR came from an adult woman who had mild COVID-19 (a few samples of this study predate the infection). Cell type and time point are not known. Source material: PBMCs or a T cell subset sorted from them (not recorded which). The chain combines TRBV7-6 with TRBJ1-1; TRBD1 matches 7 bases. CDR3 coding DNA: TGTGCCAGCAGCCTGACAGGGATCACTGAAGCTTTCTTT. It codes for CASSLTGITEAFF.